In this sample, the clone carrying this T cell receptor (beta chain) turned up a few times. The sample originates from a study of blood T cell repertoires in COVID-19. Study details: Sites in the United States, Italy and Spain provided acute and convalescent COVID-19 samples. The cDNA or gDNA used as material had been derived from T cells, B-cell-depleted T cells, or PBMCs.

Profiling relied on immunoSEQ multiplex PCR, and the TCRdb table lists in-frame clones only, not all of them. Of 140,000 to 150,000 clones listed, around 82% are singletons. The V gene's germline CDR1 is DFQATT and CDR2 SNEGSKA (reference sequence). The CDR3 length is 11 residues. Trimming took 3 bases from V and 5 from J, leaving 7 bases between them. The source material was peripheral blood. This chain connects TRBV20-1 to TRBJ1-2, with no clear D. The receptor was isolated from a woman aged 45 to 65 with acute or convalescent COVID-19. As DNA, the CDR3 is TGCAGTGCTAGTCCCGCGTATGGCTACACCTTC. Its protein product is CSASPAYGYTF.